The 20 T cell receptor beta chains listed next were all sequenced from one sample in a study of shared clonotypes between healthy human individuals. Here immunoSEQ multiplex PCR was the method, and the copy in TCRdb shows in-frame clones only, minus some. There are about 1.1 million clones in the sample; roughly 74% occur only once, and 0.4% to 0.55% lies in the top ten. The specimen was memory CD4+ T cells from PBMCs. As for subset: CD45RA-negative fraction. Receptors originate from a man aged 18 to 29 in good health. Some clones in this sample may be carry-over from other donors' samples.

Of note for this clone: The sample has other DNA sequences that encode this CDR3 too. The chain uses TRBV5-1 and TRBJ2-7; no firm D call. Trimming took 3 bases from V and 0 from J, leaving 10 bases between them. This CDR3 has 14 amino acids. Germline assignment: CDR1 SGHRS and CDR2 YFSETQ. CDR3 bases: TGCGCCAGCAGCTGGACGGATAGCTCCTACGAGCAGTACTTC. Translation: CASSWTDSSYEQYF.

The J gene is TRBJ1-2, the V gene TRBV5-4; D might be TRBD1 (5 bases). Germline assignment: CDR1 SGHNT and CDR2 YYREEE (reference sequence). The CDR3 runs 12 residues. V shed 5 bases and J shed 8 bases, with 13 bases lying between them. Written as DNA, the CDR3 is TGTGCCAGCAGGACAGAGCGGAGGGGCTACACCTTC. Its translation: CASRTERRGYTF. The full variable domain, in which reference TRBV5-4 and TRBJ1-2 provide the parts outside the CDR3, is ETGVTQSPTHLIKTRGQQVTLRCSSQSGHNTVSWYQQALGQGPQFIFQYYREEENGRGNFPPRFSGLQFPNYSSELNVNALELDDSALYLCASRTERRGYTFGSGTRLTVV.

Remarks on this clone: The sample carries other DNA sequences with the same CDR3. V gene TRBV20-1 combines with J gene TRBJ2-5; D is unresolved. The CDR3 runs 10 residues. V shed 3 bases and J shed 5 bases, with 4 bases lying between them. CDR1 and CDR2 from the germline V gene are DFQATT and SNEGSKA (reference sequence). The CDR3 loop reads CSASHETQYF. The CDR3 bases are TGCAGTGCTAGCCATGAGACCCAGTACTTC.

The chain links TRBV7-9 to TRBJ1-2; D unresolved. Trimming left V 5 bases short and J 0 bases short, with 10 bases between. The CDR3 has 14 residues. Germline V gives CDR1 SEHNR, CDR2 FQNEAQ (reference sequence). CDR3 sequence (DNA): TGTGCCAGCAGCATAGGTTCGGCTAACTATGGCTACACCTTC. Amino acids: CASSIGSANYGYTF.

V usage is TRBV7-2 and J usage is TRBJ1-2; 7 bases agree with TRBD1. The CDR3 is 12 residues long. Germline CDR1 SGHTA, CDR2 FQGNSA. Germline trimming cut 4 bases from V and 7 bases from J; bases unmatched to any gene: 3. The CDR3 coding sequence is TGTGCCAGCAGCTCAGGACAGGCTGGCTACACCTTC. Its translation: CASSSGQAGYTF.

This rearrangement joins TRBV5-4 to TRBJ2-3; D remains unclear. The CDR3 runs to 15 residues. Germline assignment: CDR1 SGHNT and CDR2 YYREEE (reference sequence). V lost 7 bases and J 0 bases, leaving 15 bases between the germline ends. Here the CDR3 reads CASSVRTPSTDTQYF. Written as DNA, the CDR3 is TGTGCCAGCTCCGTTCGCACCCCTAGCACAGATACGCAGTATTTT.

This clone has a count of ten or more. This chain uses TRBV7-9 with TRBJ2-7; D gene unclear. Trimming shortened V by 4 bases and J by 1 base, and 11 bases separated the two germline ends. The CDR3 runs 14 residues. From germline, CDR1 is SEHNR and CDR2 FQNEAQ (reference sequence). The CDR3 coding sequence is TGTGCCAGCAGCTCCTCTCTCCTTTCCTACGAGCAGTACTTC. Amino acid sequence: CASSSSLLSYEQYF.

The gene calls are TRBV28 and TRBJ2-1; 8 nucleotides match TRBD2. The CDR3 runs 14 residues. The germline gives CDR1 MDHEN, CDR2 SYDVKM. V lost 8 bases to trimming and J lost 1 base; unmatched junction nucleotides: 4. The CDR3 DNA is TGTGCCAGCGTACCTAGCGGGTCCTACAATGAGCAGTTCTTC. Protein product: CASVPSGSYNEQFF.

The rearrangement links TRBV6-1 to TRBJ2-7, with a possible D match to TRBD1 (6 bases). V was clipped by 0 bases and J by 0 bases, with 9 bases between them. CDR1 MNHNS and CDR2 SASEGT come from the germline V gene. The CDR3 has 15 amino acids. The chain's CDR3 is CASSEAQDSSYEQYF. For the CDR3, the DNA is TGTGCCAGCAGTGAAGCGCAGGACAGCTCCTACGAGCAGTACTTC.

The chain is built from TRBV10-3 and TRBJ1-6; 7 bases are a match to TRBD1. In germline, CDR1 is ENHRY, CDR2 SYGVKD. The CDR3 extends over 15 amino acids. With 7 bases clipped from V and 3 bases from J, the junction kept 6 bases outside the gene matches. The CDR3 loop is CAITAGTDYNSPLHF. The CDR3 DNA is TGTGCCATCACCGCCGGGACAGACTATAATTCACCCCTCCACTTT.

The chain recombines TRBV5-1 with TRBJ2-2; D is unresolved. The CDR3 runs to 14 residues. Germline-derived CDR1 and CDR2 are SGHRS and YFSETQ. Trimming cost V 4 bases and J 3 bases, with 10 bases left between them. This CDR3 reads CASSLSAHTGELFF. The DNA of the CDR3 is TGCGCCAGCAGCCTCTCGGCTCACACCGGGGAGCTGTTTTTT.

The chain couples TRBV6-5 to TRBJ1-2; D might be TRBD1 (5 bases). The CDR3 loop spans 12 amino acids. Germline lookup yields CDR1 MNHEY and CDR2 SVGAGI. The germline V and J ends were trimmed by 6 bases and 8 bases, with 13 bases remaining between them. CDR3 DNA sequence: TGTGCCAGCAGACCCCAGGGCGGAGGCTACACCTTC. This codes for CASRPQGGGYTF.

The chain has TRBV9 and TRBJ2-1; D is unresolved. CDR3 length equals 11 residues. Per the germline V gene, CDR1 is SGDLS and CDR2 is YYNGEE. The V end lost 4 bases, the J end lost 5 bases, and 4 bases lay between the germline ends. The DNA of the CDR3 is TGTGCCAGCAGCAAGAACAATGAGCAGTTCTTC. Translation gives CASSKNNEQFF.

The chain couples TRBV4-2 to TRBJ2-7, with 9 bases matching TRBD2. CDR3 size: 15 residues. V was pared by 3 bases and J by 4 bases, with 7 bases of the junction left unmatched. The germline CDR1 and CDR2 sequences are LGHNA and YNFKEQ. CDR3 nucleotide sequence: TGTGCCAGCAGCCACCCTGGGACTAGCCCTTACGAGCAGTACTTC. Translation gives CASSHPGTSPYEQYF.

As to this clone: The sample holds other DNA sequences that translate to the same CDR3. The CDR3 reads CASSGGANTGELFF. The CDR3 DNA reads TGTGCCAGCAGTGGTGGGGCGAACACCGGGGAGCTGTTTTTT. The chain carries TRBV28 and TRBJ2-2, with D hard to call. The V and J ends lost 5 bases and 0 bases respectively, with 7 bases between them. This CDR3 region has 14 residues. Per the germline V gene, CDR1 is MDHEN and CDR2 is SYDVKM.

Points on this clone: The same CDR3 is also encoded by other DNA sequences in this sample. The chain is built from TRBV29-1 and TRBJ2-5; the D gene is possibly TRBD2 (6 bases). Trimming shortened V by 3 bases and J by 4 bases, and 9 bases separated the two germline ends. The CDR3 is made up of 12 amino acids. The V gene's germline CDR1 is SQVTM and CDR2 ANQGSEA. CDR3 nucleotides: TGCAGCGTTGAGCGGGGTGGAGAGACCCAGTACTTC. This encodes CSVERGGETQYF.

The rearrangement links TRBV5-1 to TRBJ2-2; 9 bases map to TRBD1. After removal of 4 bases from V and 4 bases from J, the junction contained 14 bases not matched to a gene. Germline-derived CDR1 and CDR2 are SGHRS and YFSETQ. The CDR3 length is 18 residues. The CDR3 DNA sequence: TGCGCCAGCAGCAGAATCCCCACCGGGACAGGGACCACCGGGGAGCTGTTTTTT. Amino acid sequence: CASSRIPTGTGTTGELFF.

This sequence joins TRBV23-1 and TRBJ2-5, with TRBD1 identical over 8 bases. TRBV23-1 is placed among ORFs of uncertain function. J gave up 2 bases and V 4 bases, and 3 bases lay outside the gene matches. This CDR3 comprises 14 residues. The CDR3 coding sequence is TGCGCCAGCAGTCTTGGACAGGGACAAGAGACCCAGTACTTC. The encoded protein is CASSLGQGQETQYF.

This clone came up once. The gene calls are TRBV4-2 and TRBJ1-2; D call uncertain. This CDR3 is built from 15 residues. Trimming took off 0 bases at V and 6 bases at J, with 14 bases between the two ends. Germline V gene lookup returns CDR1 LGHNA and CDR2 YNFKEQ. CDR3 protein: CASSQEGGRRNGYTF. CDR3 bases: TGTGCCAGCAGCCAAGAAGGCGGGAGAAGGAATGGCTACACCTTC.

This clone was seen many times. This chain links TRBV18 with TRBJ1-2; tentative D call: TRBD1 (5 bases). With 5 bases removed from V and 8 bases from J, the gap between germline ends came to 18 bases. This CDR3 spans 14 amino acids. In germline, CDR1 is KGHSH, CDR2 LQKENI. The CDR3 is CASSGQTGVGGYTF. The CDR3 DNA follows: TGTGCCAGCTCAGGACAAACCGGGGTTGGCGGCTACACCTTC.